A single sample is the source of the 12 T cell receptor beta chains below, sequenced in a study of blood T cells in healthy people across ages. A second roughly 6 to 12 cycle PCR used barcoded and J-beta primers. Via MiXCR, TCRdb re-called the 5' RACE reads, giving one row per CDR3 protein. The sample shows about 900,000 distinct CDR3 sequences, 45% to 50% of them seen only once. The sample comprised blood. Receptors originate from a man aged 25 to 45 in good health.

The chain has TRBV30 and TRBJ2-3; a weak D match, TRBD2 (5 bases). Germline V gene data show CDR1 as GTSNPN and CDR2 as SVGIG (reference sequence). The CDR3 covers 15 residues. V shed 4 bases and J shed 2 bases, with 16 bases lying between them. The CDR3 region has the DNA TGTGCCTGGACCGCTCGGGATTACTCCACAGATACGCAGTATTTT. This translates into CAWTARDYSTDTQYF.

The chain recombines TRBV9 with TRBJ2-1; 10 bases are shared with TRBD1. Losses at the gene ends were 1 base for V and 5 bases for J; bases not matched to a gene: 6. There are 16 residues in the CDR3. Germline CDR1 and CDR2: SGDLS and YYNGEE. The CDR3 nucleotides are TGTGCCAGCAGCGTAAGCCTCGGGACAGGGGACAATGAGCAGTTCTTC. Residues: CASSVSLGTGDNEQFF.

This clonotype was picked up a small number of times. This chain joins TRBV27 and TRBJ1-5; 7 bases map to TRBD1. Looked up from germline, CDR1 is MNHEY and CDR2 is SMNVEV (reference sequence). This CDR3 region has 14 residues. Trimming removed 4 bases from V and 7 bases from J; junction bases left unmatched: 7. The CDR3 loop reads CASSSTGVGQPQHF. The CDR3 DNA sequence: TGTGCCAGCAGTTCTACAGGGGTGGGCCAGCCCCAGCATTTT.

The CDR3 here is CASRVAGGTDTQYF. CDR3 in DNA: TGTGCCAGCAGGGTAGCGGGGGGCACAGATACGCAGTATTTT. This rearrangement joins TRBV12-3 or TRBV12-4 to TRBJ2-3; 9 positions agree with TRBD2. V gave up 6 bases and J gave up 1 base; unmatched junction bases: 2. This CDR3 is built from 14 residues.

The sample holds a few counts of this clonotype. V gene TRBV29-1 combines with J gene TRBJ2-5; no definite D call. Between the trimmed V and J ends, which lost 3 bases and 7 bases, there was a span of 12 bases. This CDR3 contains 12 residues. Germline CDR1 and CDR2: SQVTM and ANQGSEA. DNA for the CDR3: TGCAGCGTTGATTCGACCTATGTGACCCAGTACTTC. As protein: CSVDSTYVTQYF.

The gene calls are TRBV20-1 and TRBJ1-2; D perhaps matches TRBD1 (5 bases). Germline V gene data show CDR1 as DFQATT and CDR2 as SNEGSKA (reference sequence). The CDR3 is 10 residues long. V was clipped by 3 bases and J by 13 bases, with 12 bases between them. In DNA form, the CDR3 reads TGCAGTGCTAGCGGGGGGGGTAGCACCTTC. This codes for CSASGGGSTF.

About this clonotype: Germline and junction disagree at one end, which may indicate a read error. The chain couples TRBV24-1 to TRBJ2-1; 7 bases are shared with TRBD2. CDR1 and CDR2 (germline): KGHDR, SFDVKD. This CDR3 has 16 residues. The CDR3, as DNA: TGTGCCACCAGTGATTTTAGGGGCGGGGGAAACAATGGGCAGTTCTTC. This encodes CATSDFRGGGNNGQFF.

The chain combines TRBV7-2 with TRBJ2-3, with D perhaps TRBD1 or TRBD2 (5 bases each). V dropped 5 bases and J dropped 2 bases, with 11 bases sitting between them. The germline CDR1 and CDR2 sequences are SGHTA and FQGNSA. This CDR3 has 14 amino acids. CDR3 sequence reads: CASSANGATDTQYF. In DNA, the CDR3 is TGTGCCAGCAGCGCCAACGGGGCCACAGATACGCAGTATTTT.

Only a few counts were recorded for this clonotype. The chain combines TRBV7-9 with TRBJ1-5; D might be TRBD1 (6 bases). The CDR3 loop spans 16 amino acids. V lost 1 base, J lost 0 bases, and 10 bases lay in between. CDR1 and CDR2 (germline): SEHNR, FQNEAQ (reference sequence). CDR3 loop: CASSLGGGASNQPQHF. CDR3 DNA sequence: TGTGCCAGCAGCTTAGGAGGGGGGGCTAGCAATCAGCCCCAGCATTTT.

The chain recombines TRBV7-9 with TRBJ1-2; TRBD1 might be the D (5 bases). The germline gives CDR1 SEHNR, CDR2 FQNEAQ (reference sequence). The V and J ends lost 5 bases and 4 bases respectively, with 14 bases between them. This CDR3 comprises 14 residues. The CDR3 protein is CASSGRETGYGYTF. The CDR3 DNA reads as TGTGCCAGCAGCGGCAGGGAAACAGGCTATGGCTACACCTTC.

The chain is built from TRBV5-5 and TRBJ2-4; 7 nucleotides agree with TRBD1. The J call may be in error: the DNA end matches TRBJ2-7 better. CDR1 is SGHKS, CDR2 YYEKEE, per germline (reference sequence). This CDR3 has 13 amino acids. The chain's CDR3 is CASGRQGNYEQYF. The CDR3, as DNA: TGTGCCAGCGGAAGACAGGGTAACTACGAGCAGTACTTC.

This clonotype was seen a few times. The chain combines TRBV14 with TRBJ1-2; D is undetermined. V dropped 0 bases and J dropped 4 bases, with 12 bases sitting between them. Germline lookup yields CDR1 SGHDN and CDR2 FVKESK. This CDR3 has 15 residues. The CDR3 coding sequence is TGTGCCAGCAGCCAAGATTTTCAAGGCTTCTATGGCTACACCTTC. It specifies CASSQDFQGFYGYTF.